This TCR beta chain was sequenced during a study of shared clonotypes between healthy human individuals (dated by TCRdb to 2020 to 2022). Study-level background: A few men and two women, aged 18 to 49 years, made up the cohort. Blood TCR repertoires of a handful of healthy adults were deeply sequenced to estimate repertoire size and the extent of clonotype sharing between individuals. To increase sequencing depth and limit assay-specific biases, different laboratories used diverse techniques to prepare libraries and sequence TCR repertoires. Leukapheresis yielded between about 0.85 and 9.5 billion PBMCs per donor. Points the paper makes about the study in general: The genetic and exposure-history diversity represented was limited by the small number of donors. Based on pairwise subsampling, the degree of clonotype sharing among donors was expected to be affected by sequencing depth. Sampling was restricted to blood, and TCR repertoires in tissues likely differ from the TCR repertoires found in blood.

The donors were healthy, HIV-negative adults who had no recently reported acute infections or vaccinations. All donors were Caucasian adults living in Nashville, Tennessee, USA. For unsorted samples, tens of millions of PBMCs were counted, and genomic DNA was extracted using the QIAamp DNA Blood Mini kit. After blood collection by leukapheresis, PBMCs were isolated using Ficoll-Histopaque density gradient centrifugation and then cryopreserved in the vapor phase of liquid nitrogen. Using the deep immunoSEQ assay, multiplex PCR amplified TCR CDR3 regions from genomic DNA. Genomic DNA extracted from each cell subset was distributed evenly over all wells of several immunoSEQ 96-well plates, and each plate served as one replicate. For unsorted PBMC, about 300 ng of genomic DNA, equivalent to around 30,000 T cell genomes, went into each replicate PCR. Genomic DNA from unsorted PBMC was sequenced over ten immunoSEQ deep assay plates. Purified libraries were quantified with a Qubit 3.0 fluorometer, sized on a Bioanalyzer 2100, and re-quantified with the KAPA Library Quantification kit. Every immunoSEQ 96-well plate was sequenced on a dedicated single-read 150-cycle Illumina NextSeq 550 flow cell. The paper's processing steps were these. The immunoSEQ output contained only junctional sequences without quality scores, so filtering could not match that applied to full-length reads. Sequences were annotated with PyIR, a Python wrapper for IgBLAST v1.9, and V/J genes and CDR3 were assigned using IMGT germline references. Reads were removed for weak V/J assignments (E-value above 1e-6), missing CDR3, stop codons, out-of-frame junctions, or ambiguous translated residues. V3J clonotypes were defined as sequences sharing an identical inferred V gene, J gene, and CDR3 amino acid sequence. The percentage overlap between two repertoires was calculated by dividing the number of shared unique clonotypes by the size of the smaller repertoire. RTK rarefaction, the Chao1 estimator, and Recon v2.1 estimates of unobserved clonotypes were used to assess repertoire richness. The clones in this table, taken by TCRdb from immuneACCESS, are in-frame only. Not every clone is retained; where verified, under half of the shortfall comes from an unresolved V gene, and the cause of the rest is unknown. V, J and clone size are taken as reported in that table, and D and trimming were inferred from the DNA itself. For this sample the table gives roughly 480,000 clones, of which roughly 78% were detected only once. The ten largest account for approximately 12% of the sample.

V lost 5 bases and J lost 6 bases; the stretch between them is 16 bases long. The CDR3 numbers 15 residues from cysteine through phenylalanine. Only CDR3 DNA remains: 45 bases, in frame from the first base. The germline V gene sets CDR1 to MDHEN and CDR2 to SYDVKM. Concerning this clone: There is no known antigen for this receptor. Per-nucleotide qualities are absent, and no much larger clonotype sits a single base away.

The chain was built from TRBV28 and TRBJ2-2; the D segment may tentatively be TRBD1 or TRBD2, each giving 5 matched bases. The sequencing input was PBMCs. This TCR derives from a woman aged 35 to 49 in good health. Some clones in this sample may be carry-over from other donors' samples. The base sequence is TGTGCCAGCAGTACAGCCGGGACCCACGCCGGGGAGCTGTTTTTT. It codes for CASSTAGTHAGELFF.